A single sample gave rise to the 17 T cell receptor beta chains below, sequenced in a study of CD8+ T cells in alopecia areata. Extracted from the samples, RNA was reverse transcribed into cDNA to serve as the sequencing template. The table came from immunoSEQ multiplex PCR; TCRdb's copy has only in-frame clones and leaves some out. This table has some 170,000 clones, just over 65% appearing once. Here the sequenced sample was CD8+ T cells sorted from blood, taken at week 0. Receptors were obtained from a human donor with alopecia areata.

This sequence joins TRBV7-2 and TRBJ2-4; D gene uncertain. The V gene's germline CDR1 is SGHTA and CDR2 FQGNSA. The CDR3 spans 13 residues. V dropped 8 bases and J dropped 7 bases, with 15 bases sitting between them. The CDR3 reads CASASADTNIQYF. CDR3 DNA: TGTGCCAGCGCTTCGGCAGACACGAACATTCAGTACTTC.

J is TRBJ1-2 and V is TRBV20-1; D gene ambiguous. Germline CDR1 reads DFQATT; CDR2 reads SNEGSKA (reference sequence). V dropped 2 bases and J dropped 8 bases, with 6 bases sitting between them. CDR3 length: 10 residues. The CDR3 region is CSARLDGYTF. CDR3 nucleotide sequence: TGCAGTGCTAGATTGGACGGCTACACCTTC.

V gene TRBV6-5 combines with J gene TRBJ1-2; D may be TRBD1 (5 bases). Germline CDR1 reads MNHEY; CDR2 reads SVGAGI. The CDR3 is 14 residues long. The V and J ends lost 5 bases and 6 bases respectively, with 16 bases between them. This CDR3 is CASSPGAVIHGYTF. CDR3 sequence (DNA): TGTGCCAGCAGTCCCGGGGCGGTAATCCATGGCTACACCTTC.

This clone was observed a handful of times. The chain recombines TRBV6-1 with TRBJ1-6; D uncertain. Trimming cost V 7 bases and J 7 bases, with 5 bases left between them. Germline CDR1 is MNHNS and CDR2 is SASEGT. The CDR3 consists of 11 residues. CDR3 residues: CASTANSPLHF. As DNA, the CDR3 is TGTGCCAGCACCGCCAATTCACCCCTCCACTTT.

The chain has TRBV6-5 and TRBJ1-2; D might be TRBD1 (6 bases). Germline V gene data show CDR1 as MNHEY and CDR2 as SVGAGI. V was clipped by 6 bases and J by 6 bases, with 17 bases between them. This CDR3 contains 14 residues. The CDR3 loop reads CASSPSGADDGYTF. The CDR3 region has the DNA TGTGCCAGCAGCCCCTCGGGGGCGGATGATGGCTACACCTTC.

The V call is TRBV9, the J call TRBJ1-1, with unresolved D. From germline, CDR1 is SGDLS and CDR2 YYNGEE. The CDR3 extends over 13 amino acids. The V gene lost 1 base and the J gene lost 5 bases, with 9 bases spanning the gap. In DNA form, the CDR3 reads TGTGCCAGCAGCGTATCTTCCAATACTGAAGCTTTCTTT. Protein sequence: CASSVSSNTEAFF.

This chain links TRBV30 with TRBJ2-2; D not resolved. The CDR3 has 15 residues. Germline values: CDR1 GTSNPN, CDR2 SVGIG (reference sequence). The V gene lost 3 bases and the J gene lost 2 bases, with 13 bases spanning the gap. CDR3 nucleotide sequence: TGTGCCTGGAGCCCCCCGGCTCACAACACCGGGGAGCTGTTTTTT. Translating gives CAWSPPAHNTGELFF.

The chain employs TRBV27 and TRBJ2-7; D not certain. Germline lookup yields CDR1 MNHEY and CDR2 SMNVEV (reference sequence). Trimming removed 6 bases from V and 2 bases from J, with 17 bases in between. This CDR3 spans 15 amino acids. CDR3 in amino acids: CASSSPYRRPYEQYF. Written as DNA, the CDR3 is TGTGCCAGCAGCTCACCCTACAGAAGACCCTACGAGCAGTACTTC.

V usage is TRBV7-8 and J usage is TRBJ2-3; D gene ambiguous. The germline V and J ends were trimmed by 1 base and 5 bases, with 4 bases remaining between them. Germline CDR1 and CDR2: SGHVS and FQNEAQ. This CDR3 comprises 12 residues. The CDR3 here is CASSLVRDTQYF. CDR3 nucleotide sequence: TGTGCCAGCAGCTTAGTAAGAGATACGCAGTATTTT. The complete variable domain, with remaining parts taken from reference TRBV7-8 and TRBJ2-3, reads GAGVSQSPRYKVAKRGQDVALRCDPISGHVSLFWYQQALGQGPEFLTYFQNEAQLDKSGLPSDRFFAERPEGSVSTLKIQRTQQEDSAVYLCASSLVRDTQYFGPGTRLTVL.

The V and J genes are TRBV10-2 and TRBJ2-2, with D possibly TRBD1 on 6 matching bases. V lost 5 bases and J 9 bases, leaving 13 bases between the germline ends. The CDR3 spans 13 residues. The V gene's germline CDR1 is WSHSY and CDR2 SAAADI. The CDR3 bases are TGCGCCAGCAGTTGGACAGAGAATAGGGAGCTGTTTTTT. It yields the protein CASSWTENRELFF.

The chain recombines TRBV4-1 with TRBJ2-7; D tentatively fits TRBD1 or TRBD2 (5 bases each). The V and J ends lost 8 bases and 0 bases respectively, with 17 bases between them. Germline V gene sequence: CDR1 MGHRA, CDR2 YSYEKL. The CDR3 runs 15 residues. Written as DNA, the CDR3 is TGCGCCAGCTCCCCTGGGGGTTTAAGCTCCTACGAGCAGTACTTC. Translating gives CASSPGGLSSYEQYF.

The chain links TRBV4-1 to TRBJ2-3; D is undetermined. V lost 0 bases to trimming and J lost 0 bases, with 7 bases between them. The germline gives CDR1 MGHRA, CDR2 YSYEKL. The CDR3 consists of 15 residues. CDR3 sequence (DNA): TGCGCCAGCAGCCAAGATATAGCCAGCACAGATACGCAGTATTTT. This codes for CASSQDIASTDTQYF.

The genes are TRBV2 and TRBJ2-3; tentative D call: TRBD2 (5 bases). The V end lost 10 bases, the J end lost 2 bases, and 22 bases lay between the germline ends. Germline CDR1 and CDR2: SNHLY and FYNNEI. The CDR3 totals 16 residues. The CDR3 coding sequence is TGTGCCAACCATTTGTGGATAGTCGGGGTCACAGATACGCAGTATTTT. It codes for CANHLWIVGVTDTQYF.

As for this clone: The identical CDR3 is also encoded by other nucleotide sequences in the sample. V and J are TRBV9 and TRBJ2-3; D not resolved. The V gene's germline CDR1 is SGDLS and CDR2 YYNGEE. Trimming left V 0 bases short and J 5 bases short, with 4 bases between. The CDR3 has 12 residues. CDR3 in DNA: TGTGCCAGCAGCGTAGGTGGAGATACGCAGTATTTT. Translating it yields CASSVGGDTQYF.

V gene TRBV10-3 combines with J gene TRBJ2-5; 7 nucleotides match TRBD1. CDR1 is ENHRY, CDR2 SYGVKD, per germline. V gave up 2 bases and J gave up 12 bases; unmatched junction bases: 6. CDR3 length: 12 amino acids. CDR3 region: CAISEPQGPEYF. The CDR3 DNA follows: TGTGCCATCAGTGAGCCACAGGGGCCGGAGTACTTC.

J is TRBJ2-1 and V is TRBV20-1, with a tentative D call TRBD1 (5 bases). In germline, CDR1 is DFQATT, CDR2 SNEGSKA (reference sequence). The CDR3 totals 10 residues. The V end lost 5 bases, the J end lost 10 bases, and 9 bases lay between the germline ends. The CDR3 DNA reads TGCAGTGCTGGGGCCGGGGAGCAGTTCTTC. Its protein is CSAGAGEQFF.

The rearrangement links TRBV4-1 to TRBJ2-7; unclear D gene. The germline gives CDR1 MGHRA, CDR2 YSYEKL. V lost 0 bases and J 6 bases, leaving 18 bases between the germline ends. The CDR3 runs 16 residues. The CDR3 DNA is TGCGCCAGCAGCCAAGACGCGGTGGTCACGGGCTCCGAGCAGTACTTC. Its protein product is CASSQDAVVTGSEQYF.